Listed here are 27 T cell receptor beta chains from one sample, sequenced in a study of blood T cells in healthy people across ages. Primers used in a second PCR of about 6 to 11 cycles were a sample-barcoded 5' primer and a J-beta primer mix. TCRdb itself ran the 5' RACE reads through MiXCR, one entry per CDR3 protein. The data show some 1.6 million distinct CDR3 sequences, with about 31% seen just once and approximately 11% held by the top ten. Sequenced input: blood. All receptors come from a woman under 40 in good health.

This clonotype was recorded at least ten times. V usage is TRBV9 and J usage is TRBJ2-7, with 7 bases that match TRBD1. The trim removed 3 bases at V and 3 bases at J, leaving 0 bases unmatched. The CDR3 totals 12 residues. CDR1 and CDR2 from the germline V gene are SGDLS and YYNGEE. The CDR3 loop is CASSGDSYEQYF. DNA for the CDR3: TGTGCCAGCAGCGGGGACAGCTACGAGCAGTACTTC.

The chain couples TRBV6-2 or TRBV6-3 to TRBJ2-1; no clear D. Germline CDR1 reads MNHEY; CDR2 reads SVGEGT. Trimming stripped 10 bases from V and 3 bases from J, with 13 bases between. This CDR3 comprises 13 residues. CDR3 bases: TGTGCCACAACCCTGGGTGGCTACAATGAGCAGTTCTTC. Amino acids: CATTLGGYNEQFF.

The rearrangement joins TRBV5-1 to TRBJ1-2; 7 bases align to TRBD1. The CDR3 covers 13 residues. V lost 6 bases and J lost 2; bases outside the gene matches: 4. Per germline, CDR1 SGHRS and CDR2 YFSETQ. In DNA form, the CDR3 reads TGCGCCAGCACCCTACAGGGGAACTATGGCTACACCTTC. It codes for CASTLQGNYGYTF.

This chain uses TRBV20-1 with TRBJ2-1; 7 bases fit TRBD2. The trim removed 1 base at V and 0 bases at J, leaving 9 bases unmatched. The length of the CDR3 is 17 residues. Germline CDR1 is DFQATT and CDR2 is SNEGSKA (reference sequence). CDR3 bases: TGCAGTGCTAGAGGTAATAGCGGGTCCATCTCCTACAATGAGCAGTTCTTC. It encodes CSARGNSGSISYNEQFF.

The chain is built from TRBV15 and TRBJ2-2; unclear D gene. Germline CDR1 reads LNHNV; CDR2 reads YYDKDF (reference sequence). The CDR3 is made up of 18 amino acids. Trimming cost V 2 bases and J 1 base, with 17 bases left between them. CDR3 sequence (DNA): TGTGCCACCAGCAGACAACAGCTTACTAATGTGAACACCGGGGAGCTGTTTTTT. Translation gives CATSRQQLTNVNTGELFF. The whole variable domain, remainder taken from reference TRBV15 and TRBJ2-2, is DAMVIQNPRYQVTQFGKPVTLSCSQTLNHNVMYWYQQKSSQAPKLLFHYYDKDFNNEADTPDNFQSRRPNTSFCFLDIRSPGLGDTAMYLCATSRQQLTNVNTGELFFGEGSRLTVL.

The chain combines TRBV5-1 with TRBJ2-2; possibly TRBD1 for D (5 bases). Per the germline V gene, CDR1 is SGHRS and CDR2 is YFSETQ. V was cut by 4 bases and J by 2 bases, with 12 bases left in between. The CDR3 is 15 amino acids. For the CDR3, the DNA is TGCGCCAGCAGCCCCTGGCAGGGCAACACCGGGGAGCTGTTTTTT. Translation gives CASSPWQGNTGELFF.

The table lists this clonotype with many counts. The chain links TRBV7-9 to TRBJ2-1, with D possibly being TRBD1 (6 bases). The CDR3 consists of 16 residues. Trimming removed 5 bases from V and 0 bases from J, with 14 bases in between. Germline V gene lookup returns CDR1 SEHNR and CDR2 FQNEAQ (reference sequence). The CDR3, as DNA: TGTGCCAGCAGCCGCTTCGGACAGCGCTCCTACAATGAGCAGTTCTTC. It encodes CASSRFGQRSYNEQFF.

This clonotype was seen once. CDR3 sequence: CASSPPRNRAYTDTQYF. Here the CDR3 DNA reads TGTGCCAGCTCACCACCGAGGAATCGGGCATACACAGATACGCAGTATTTT. The chain links TRBV18 to TRBJ2-3; no clear D. Trimming took off 0 bases at V and 2 bases at J, with 15 bases between the two ends. Germline V gene lookup returns CDR1 KGHSH and CDR2 LQKENI. The CDR3 spans 17 residues.

This clonotype was counted a few times. The V and J genes are TRBV6-2 or TRBV6-3 and TRBJ2-3, with D unresolved. Germline lookup yields CDR1 MNHEY and CDR2 SVGEGT. This CDR3 has 13 amino acids. V was shortened by 5 bases and J by 5 bases, with 11 bases between the two germline ends. CDR3 amino acids: CASSLAGRDTQYF. The CDR3 DNA reads as TGTGCCAGCAGTCTCGCAGGTAGAGATACGCAGTATTTT.

The chain employs TRBV9 and TRBJ1-2; a possible D gene is TRBD1 (6 bases). The CDR3 loop spans 15 amino acids. Trimming removed 0 bases at V and 4 bases at J, with 13 bases between. Germline V lookup: CDR1 SGDLS, CDR2 YYNGEE. The CDR3 loop is CASSVGQADLYGYTF. CDR3 bases: TGTGCCAGCAGCGTAGGACAGGCCGACCTCTATGGCTACACCTTC.

This clonotype was observed a few times. J is TRBJ2-7 and V is TRBV20-1, with TRBD2 matching over 11 bases. Germline-derived CDR1 and CDR2 are DFQATT and SNEGSKA (reference sequence). The CDR3 is 15 amino acids. The J segment lost 3 bases and the V segment lost 0 bases, leaving 4 bases of the junction unmatched. CDR3: CSARDFLAGGYEQYF. The CDR3 nucleotides are TGCAGTGCTAGAGATTTTCTAGCGGGGGGCTACGAGCAGTACTTC.

This clonotype turned up a few times. The junction does not match germline at one end; this may be a read error. This sequence joins TRBV20-1 and TRBJ2-5; 9 bases map to TRBD1. The CDR3 length is 16 residues. Per germline, CDR1 DFQATT and CDR2 SNEGSKA (reference sequence). CDR3 amino acids: CSALPRDRGGQGTQYF. Written as DNA, the CDR3 is TGCAGTGCCCTCCCCCGAGACAGGGGGGGCCAAGGGACCCAGTACTTC.

This clonotype was observed a few times. The J gene is TRBJ1-5, the V gene TRBV20-1; TRBD1 agrees at 12 bases. The CDR3 covers 18 residues. V was clipped by 6 bases and J by 2 bases; unmatched bases: 14. Germline CDR1 reads DFQATT; CDR2 reads SNEGSKA (reference sequence). The CDR3 nucleotides are TGCAGTGCCGACGCCCCGGGACAGGGGGCCCGTGGCAATCAGCCCCAGCATTTT. Protein: CSADAPGQGARGNQPQHF.

The chain combines TRBV9 with TRBJ2-3, with 8 bases that match TRBD2. The ends lost 4 bases at V and 0 bases at J; junction bases unmatched: 7. The CDR3 runs 16 residues. The germline V gene encodes CDR1 SGDLS and CDR2 YYNGEE. DNA for the CDR3: TGTGCCAGCAGCCCAAGAGCGGGGGACAGCACAGATACGCAGTATTTT. Translating gives CASSPRAGDSTDTQYF.

J is TRBJ2-1 and V is TRBV20-1; a possible D gene is TRBD1 (5 bases). CDR1 and CDR2 from the germline V gene are DFQATT and SNEGSKA (reference sequence). The CDR3 loop spans 14 amino acids. V lost 3 bases and J lost 2, with 11 bases in between. The CDR3 nucleotides are TGCAGTGCTAGGGAAGGGGTCACCTACAATGAGCAGTTCTTC. Its protein is CSAREGVTYNEQFF.

This clonotype was observed a single time. This rearrangement joins TRBV4-1 to TRBJ2-1; D is unclear. The CDR3 is 15 amino acids. V was trimmed by 2 bases and J by 7 bases, leaving 15 bases between them. Germline V CDR1 and CDR2: MGHRA, YSYEKL. In nucleotides, the CDR3 is TGCGCCAGCAGCCAACGCGTCGGATTAAGGAATGAGCAGTTCTTC. Translation gives CASSQRVGLRNEQFF.

This clonotype was seen once. Its ends do not fully match the called genes, so a read error is possible. The rearrangement uses TRBV11-2 and TRBJ2-1; D is ambiguous. The V gene's germline CDR1 is SGHAT and CDR2 FQNNGV. CDR3 length: 12 residues. The chain's CDR3 is CVSSYLGNEQFF. Written as DNA, the CDR3 is TGTGTCAGCAGCTATCTCGGTAATGAGCAGTTCTTC.

This rearrangement joins TRBV5-1 to TRBJ1-1, with D tentatively TRBD1 (5 bases). Trimming removed 3 bases at V and 6 bases at J, with 18 bases between. The germline gives CDR1 SGHRS, CDR2 YFSETQ. The CDR3 is 15 residues long. DNA for the CDR3: TGCGCCAGCAGCTATTCCAGGGCGATCTCCTCTGAAGCTTTCTTT. Translation gives CASSYSRAISSEAFF.

For the CDR3, the DNA is TGTGCCAGCAGCCAAGTAGCTAGCGGGGGCACAGATACGCAGTATTTT. This codes for CASSQVASGGTDTQYF. This rearrangement joins TRBV3-1 to TRBJ2-3; 9 nucleotides agree with TRBD2. The V gene end was trimmed by 1 base and the J gene end by 1 base; junction bases not matched to a gene: 3. CDR1 is LGHDT and CDR2 is YNNKEL in the germline V gene (reference sequence). The CDR3 loop spans 16 amino acids.

V is TRBV29-1 and J is TRBJ2-5; D perhaps matches TRBD2 (5 bases). Germline lookup yields CDR1 SQVTM and CDR2 ANQGSEA. This CDR3 contains 14 residues. V was cut by 7 bases and J by 0 bases, with 15 bases left in between. The CDR3 is CSARRPGNQETQYF. Written as DNA, the CDR3 is TGCAGCGCCCGTCGGCCGGGGAACCAAGAGACCCAGTACTTC.

V usage is TRBV3-1 and J usage is TRBJ1-1; TRBD1 matches 7 bases. The CDR3 spans 14 residues. V lost 3 bases and J lost 3; bases outside the gene matches: 4. The V gene's germline CDR1 is LGHDT and CDR2 YNNKEL (reference sequence). CDR3 residues: CASSQITGDTEAFF. In nucleotides, the CDR3 is TGTGCCAGCAGCCAGATAACAGGGGACACTGAAGCTTTCTTT.

This clonotype was recorded once. The chain has TRBV11-1 and TRBJ2-5; D tentatively fits TRBD1 or TRBD2 (5 bases each). With 1 base removed from V and 13 bases from J, the gap between germline ends came to 13 bases. In germline, CDR1 is SGHAT, CDR2 FQDESV (reference sequence). The CDR3 sequence is 12 residues long. The chain's CDR3 is CASSLVGRETYF. DNA of the CDR3: TGTGCCAGCAGCTTAGTGGGCAGGGAGACGTACTTC. Using reference TRBV11-1 and TRBJ2-5 for the parts outside the CDR3, the full variable domain is EAEVAQSPRYKITEKSQAVAFWCDPISGHATLYWYRQILGQGPELLVQFQDESVVDDSQLPKDRFSAERLKGVDSTLKIQPAELGDSAMYLCASSLVGRETYFGPGTRLLVL.

The chain couples TRBV6-6 to TRBJ2-5, with D perhaps TRBD1 or TRBD2 (5 bases each). The DNA matches TRBJ2-7 better at its end, which makes the J call doubtful. Germline CDR1 MNHNY, CDR2 SVGAGI (reference sequence). The length of the CDR3 is 12 residues. In DNA form, the CDR3 reads TGTGCCAGCAGTTACGAGGGGTGCGAGCAGTACTTC. Translated: CASSYEGCEQYF.

Only a few counts were recorded for this clonotype. The chain uses TRBV9 and TRBJ2-3; 7 bases match TRBD2. CDR3 length: 16 amino acids. The germline V gene has CDR1 SGDLS and CDR2 YYNGEE. With V trimmed by 1 base and J by 0 bases, 5 bases remained unmatched. The CDR3 bases are TGTGCCAGCAGCGTACGGGGCGGGGGAAGCACAGATACGCAGTATTTT. The encoded protein is CASSVRGGGSTDTQYF. The full variable domain, its missing parts supplied by reference TRBV9 and TRBJ2-3, is DSGVTQTPKHLITATGQRVTLRCSPRSGDLSVYWYQQSLDQGLQFLIQYYNGEERAKGNILERFSAQQFPDLHSELNLSSLELGDSALYFCASSVRGGGSTDTQYFGPGTRLTVL.

The J gene is TRBJ2-5, the V gene TRBV2, with D possibly being TRBD1 (6 bases). The J call could be wrong; TRBJ2-7 is a better fit for the DNA end. CDR3 length equals 16 residues. Germline-derived CDR1 and CDR2 are SNHLY and FYNNEI. The CDR3 DNA sequence: TGTGCCAGCAGTGAACGGTGGGACATGGCCACCTGCGAGCAGTACTTC. Translation: CASSERWDMATCEQYF.

This rearrangement joins TRBV5-1 to TRBJ2-5, with D tentatively TRBD2 (5 bases). The CDR3 has 14 residues. V was pared by 3 bases and J by 5 bases, with 14 bases between. Germline CDR1 is SGHRS and CDR2 is YFSETQ. The CDR3 reads CASSWEKRGETQYF. CDR3 DNA sequence: TGCGCCAGCAGCTGGGAGAAGCGCGGGGAGACCCAGTACTTC.

With respect to this clonotype: This could be a read error, since a much larger clone is one nucleotide away. The chain recombines TRBV29-1 with TRBJ2-5; the D gene is possibly TRBD1 (6 bases). Trimming shortened V by 7 bases and J by 5 bases, and 17 bases separated the two germline ends. Germline CDR1 SQVTM, CDR2 ANQGSEA. The CDR3 runs 13 residues. CDR3 in DNA: TGCAGCGCAGCTACAGGGCTGAGGGAGACCCAGTACTTC. This encodes CSAATGLRETQYF.